Listed below are T cell receptor beta chains from one sample, sequenced in a study of PD-1 blockade in classical Hodgkin lymphoma. TCRdb's copy holds only in-frame clones and misses some; the assay was immunoSEQ multiplex PCR. The sample consists of about 110,000 clones, around 89% of them appearing once. Sequences were derived from peripheral blood mononuclear cells (PBMCs), sampled before the second cycle of nivolumab. The receptors were sampled from a human donor with classical Hodgkin lymphoma. CDR3s include the opening cysteine and the closing phenylalanine or tryptophan. The D gene is left open where the match is weak. Rows may omit the clone size; those that give it use once, few, many or a size class.

v_gene: TRBV27; d_gene: NA; j_gene: TRBJ1-2; abundance: NA; CDR3nt: TGTGCCAGCAACGCGATTGGGTCCCGCAATTCTAACTATGGCTACACCTTC; CDR3aa: CASNAIGSRNSNYGYTF
v_gene: TRBV19; d_gene: NA; j_gene: TRBJ1-1; abundance: NA; CDR3nt: TGTGCCAGTAGTATTCTTCGTGGCAGGGCGAACTTAATGAACACTGAAGCTTTCTTT; CDR3aa: CASSILRGRANLMNTEAFF
v_gene: TRBV5-1; d_gene: TRBD2; j_gene: TRBJ2-3; abundance: once; CDR3nt: TGCGCCAGCAGCCCAGGACTAGCTGATACGCAGTATTTT; CDR3aa: CASSPGLADTQYF
v_gene: TRBV18; d_gene: TRBD1; j_gene: TRBJ2-7; abundance: NA; CDR3nt: TGTGCCAGCTCACCAAATGCAGACAGGGGACCCGAGCAGTACTTC; CDR3aa: CASSPNADRGPEQYF
v_gene: TRBV2; d_gene: NA; j_gene: TRBJ1-1; abundance: once; CDR3nt: TGTGCCAGCGGGCGTGGGATTCAGGTCTCTGAAGCTTTCTTT; CDR3aa: CASGRGIQVSEAFF
v_gene: TRBV6-6; d_gene: TRBD2; j_gene: TRBJ2-1; abundance: NA; CDR3nt: TGTGCCAGCAGTTTGCCGATCAGCGGGAGGGCCGATGAGCAGTTCTTC; CDR3aa: CASSLPISGRADEQFF
v_gene: TRBV10-3; d_gene: TRBD2; j_gene: TRBJ2-1; abundance: NA; CDR3nt: TGTGCCATCAGTGAGTATGAAACTAGCGGCTACAATGAGCAGTTCTTC; CDR3aa: CAISEYETSGYNEQFF
v_gene: TRBV5-6; d_gene: NA; j_gene: TRBJ2-7; abundance: NA; CDR3nt: TGTGCCAGCAGCCACCCGATGGGAGAGCAGTACTTC; CDR3aa: CASSHPMGEQYF
v_gene: TRBV18; d_gene: NA; j_gene: TRBJ2-1; abundance: NA; CDR3nt: TGTGCCAGCTCACCACCGGGCAGGGTCAGCCCCTACAATGAGCAGTTCTTC; CDR3aa: CASSPPGRVSPYNEQFF
v_gene: TRBV6-5; d_gene: NA; j_gene: TRBJ1-4; abundance: NA; CDR3nt: TGTGCCAGCAGTTACTCGGTGGCGGTGGAAAAACTGTTTTTT; CDR3aa: CASSYSVAVEKLFF
v_gene: TRBV6-1; d_gene: TRBD1; j_gene: TRBJ1-2; abundance: NA; CDR3nt: TGTGCCAGCAGTGCCCTGGGACAGGACTATGGCTACACCTTC; CDR3aa: CASSALGQDYGYTF
v_gene: TRBV4-1; d_gene: TRBD2; j_gene: TRBJ2-7; abundance: NA; CDR3nt: TGCGCCAGCAGCCAGGCAACCGTTCTAGCGGGGGGAGCCGAGCAGTACTTC; CDR3aa: CASSQATVLAGGAEQYF
v_gene: TRBV28; d_gene: TRBD1; j_gene: TRBJ2-7; abundance: NA; CDR3nt: TGTGCCAGCAATCGGGACAGAGACTACGAGCAGTACTTC; CDR3aa: CASNRDRDYEQYF
v_gene: TRBV7-6; d_gene: NA; j_gene: TRBJ2-3; abundance: once; CDR3nt: TGTGCCAGCAGCTTAGGCTTTCGCACAGATACGCAGTATTTT; CDR3aa: CASSLGFRTDTQYF
v_gene: TRBV27; d_gene: TRBD1; j_gene: TRBJ1-4; abundance: few; CDR3nt: TGTGCCAGCAACTTATCCAGGGGGTCGCCGAATGAAAAACTGTTTTTT; CDR3aa: CASNLSRGSPNEKLFF
v_gene: TRBV29-1; d_gene: TRBD2; j_gene: TRBJ2-1; abundance: NA; CDR3nt: TGCAGCGTTGTGACTAGCGGGGGCCACAATGAGCAGTTCTTC; CDR3aa: CSVVTSGGHNEQFF
v_gene: TRBV27; d_gene: NA; j_gene: TRBJ1-1; abundance: NA; CDR3nt: TGTGCCAGCAGTTTAAAGTTGGGCACTGAAGCTTTCTTT; CDR3aa: CASSLKLGTEAFF
v_gene: TRBV6-5; d_gene: NA; j_gene: TRBJ2-7; abundance: NA; CDR3nt: TGTGCCAGCAGTAGGGGGTACGAGCAGTACTTC; CDR3aa: CASSRGYEQYF
v_gene: TRBV6-5; d_gene: TRBD2; j_gene: TRBJ2-7; abundance: NA; CDR3nt: TGTGCCACCATCCCTGGAGCGGGAGGGGCGGGCGAGCAGTACTTC; CDR3aa: CATIPGAGGAGEQYF
v_gene: TRBV9; d_gene: TRBD1; j_gene: TRBJ1-1; abundance: NA; CDR3nt: TGTGCCAGCAGCGGAATTGACAGGGTCGACACTGAAGCTTTCTTT; CDR3aa: CASSGIDRVDTEAFF
v_gene: TRBV5-4; d_gene: TRBD2; j_gene: TRBJ2-3; abundance: NA; CDR3nt: TGTGCCAGCAGCCCCCCAGGGCTAGCGGCAGATACGCAGTATTTT; CDR3aa: CASSPPGLAADTQYF
v_gene: TRBV7-9; d_gene: NA; j_gene: TRBJ2-3; abundance: NA; CDR3nt: TGTGCCAGCAGCTCCAGTCTTTTAGGGGGAGCGGCAGATACGCAGTATTTT; CDR3aa: CASSSSLLGGAADTQYF
v_gene: TRBV5-4; d_gene: NA; j_gene: TRBJ2-3; abundance: NA; CDR3nt: TGTGCCAGCAGCTCGATCACAGATACGCAGTATTTT; CDR3aa: CASSSITDTQYF
v_gene: TRBV15; d_gene: NA; j_gene: TRBJ1-2; abundance: NA; CDR3nt: TGTGCCACCAGCAGAGGTGGACAGCCACAATATGGCTACACCTTC; CDR3aa: CATSRGGQPQYGYTF
v_gene: TRBV9; d_gene: TRBD2; j_gene: TRBJ2-5; abundance: NA; CDR3nt: TGTGCCAGCAGCATGCGAGTTAGCGGGAGTGGGTACCAAGAGACCCAGTACTTC; CDR3aa: CASSMRVSGSGYQETQYF
v_gene: TRBV7-9; d_gene: NA; j_gene: TRBJ1-2; abundance: NA; CDR3nt: TGTGCCAGCAGCTCCGGTGCCCCCGACGGCTACACCTTC; CDR3aa: CASSSGAPDGYTF
v_gene: TRBV5-4; d_gene: NA; j_gene: TRBJ2-1; abundance: once; CDR3nt: TGTGCCAGCAGCTTGGGGGGGGATTACAATGAGCAGTTCTTC; CDR3aa: CASSLGGDYNEQFF
v_gene: TRBV4-1; d_gene: NA; j_gene: TRBJ2-1; abundance: NA; CDR3nt: TGCGCCAGCAGCCAAGATTACCACAGCTCCTACAATGAGCAGTTCTTC; CDR3aa: CASSQDYHSSYNEQFF
v_gene: TRBV2; d_gene: NA; j_gene: TRBJ1-5; abundance: few; CDR3nt: TGTGCCAGCACCCCGGGAGAACAGCCCCAGCATTTT; CDR3aa: CASTPGEQPQHF
v_gene: TRBV7-6; d_gene: NA; j_gene: TRBJ2-7; abundance: NA; CDR3nt: TGTGCCAGCAGCTTAGCGGGTCCGGACAGATCCTACGAGCAGTACTTC; CDR3aa: CASSLAGPDRSYEQYF
v_gene: TRBV2; d_gene: NA; j_gene: TRBJ2-5; abundance: once; CDR3nt: TGTGCCAGCAGTGAGACCCGGACCCAGTACTTC; CDR3aa: CASSETRTQYF
v_gene: TRBV5-1; d_gene: NA; j_gene: TRBJ2-5; abundance: once; CDR3nt: TGCGCCAGCAGCTCGGACGCAGGCCACCCCCAAGAGACCCAGTACTTC; CDR3aa: CASSSDAGHPQETQYF
v_gene: TRBV11-2; d_gene: NA; j_gene: TRBJ2-2; abundance: NA; CDR3nt: TGTGCCAGCAGCTTAGGTACCGGGGAGCTGTTTTTT; CDR3aa: CASSLGTGELFF
v_gene: TRBV5-1; d_gene: TRBD1; j_gene: TRBJ2-7; abundance: NA; CDR3nt: TGCGCCAGCAGCCCGGGGGACAGGGGCCACGAGCAGTACTTC; CDR3aa: CASSPGDRGHEQYF
v_gene: TRBV7-2; d_gene: TRBD1; j_gene: TRBJ2-7; abundance: NA; CDR3nt: TGTGCCAGCAGCCAGGACAGGGGGGTTGGCGAGCAGTACTTC; CDR3aa: CASSQDRGVGEQYF
v_gene: TRBV5-5; d_gene: NA; j_gene: TRBJ1-1; abundance: NA; CDR3nt: TGTGCCAGCAGCCAGACCCCAGGGAAGAACACTGAAGCTTTCTTT; CDR3aa: CASSQTPGKNTEAFF
v_gene: TRBV30; d_gene: NA; j_gene: TRBJ1-1; abundance: NA; CDR3nt: TGTGCCTGGAACCCCAGCATGAACACTGAAGCTTTCTTT; CDR3aa: CAWNPSMNTEAFF
v_gene: TRBV5-6; d_gene: NA; j_gene: TRBJ1-4; abundance: NA; CDR3nt: TGTGCCAGCAGCCCCCGGTCTGCAACTAATGAAAAACTGTTTTTT; CDR3aa: CASSPRSATNEKLFF
v_gene: TRBV13; d_gene: NA; j_gene: TRBJ1-4; abundance: NA; CDR3nt: TGTGCCAGCAGCTTAGGGGGTGATAATGAAAAACTGTTTTTT; CDR3aa: CASSLGGDNEKLFF
v_gene: TRBV14; d_gene: NA; j_gene: TRBJ1-1; abundance: NA; CDR3nt: TGTGCCAGCAGCCAAGCCGGAATGAACACTGAAGCTTTCTTT; CDR3aa: CASSQAGMNTEAFF
v_gene: TRBV19; d_gene: NA; j_gene: TRBJ1-2; abundance: NA; CDR3nt: TGTGCCTTGCTTACCGAGAACGGCTATGGCTACACCTTC; CDR3aa: CALLTENGYGYTF
v_gene: TRBV13; d_gene: NA; j_gene: TRBJ1-1; abundance: NA; CDR3nt: TGTGCCAGCAGCTTAGTGCTACGGGGCGAGGACACTGAAGCTTTCTTT; CDR3aa: CASSLVLRGEDTEAFF
v_gene: TRBV5-4; d_gene: TRBD2; j_gene: TRBJ2-1; abundance: NA; CDR3nt: TGTGCCAGCAGCTTGGTTGGGCTAGCGGGGACCTACAATGAGCAGTTCTTC; CDR3aa: CASSLVGLAGTYNEQFF
v_gene: TRBV6-5; d_gene: NA; j_gene: TRBJ2-7; abundance: NA; CDR3nt: TGTGCCAGCAGTCTCGGGAACTACGAGCAGCACTTC; CDR3aa: CASSLGNYEQHF
v_gene: TRBV28; d_gene: TRBD2; j_gene: TRBJ2-7; abundance: NA; CDR3nt: TGTGCCAGCAGACTCCTTGAAAAGGTAGCGGGAGTTTTGTACTTC; CDR3aa: CASRLLEKVAGVLYF
v_gene: TRBV5-1; d_gene: TRBD1; j_gene: TRBJ2-7; abundance: NA; CDR3nt: TGCGCCAGCAGCTTCGTGGGACAGAATTACGAGCAGTACTTC; CDR3aa: CASSFVGQNYEQYF
v_gene: TRBV2; d_gene: NA; j_gene: TRBJ1-5; abundance: NA; CDR3nt: TGTGCCAGCAGTGAATTCCCATCGGGGGGGTTTCCCCAGCATTTT; CDR3aa: CASSEFPSGGFPQHF
v_gene: TRBV5-4; d_gene: TRBD2; j_gene: TRBJ2-7; abundance: many; CDR3nt: TGTGCCAGCAGCCTAGGGACTAGTATCTACGAGCAGTACTTC; CDR3aa: CASSLGTSIYEQYF
v_gene: TRBV14; d_gene: NA; j_gene: TRBJ2-2; abundance: NA; CDR3nt: TGTGCCAGCGCGTGGACCCAGAACACCGGGGAGCTGTTTTTT; CDR3aa: CASAWTQNTGELFF